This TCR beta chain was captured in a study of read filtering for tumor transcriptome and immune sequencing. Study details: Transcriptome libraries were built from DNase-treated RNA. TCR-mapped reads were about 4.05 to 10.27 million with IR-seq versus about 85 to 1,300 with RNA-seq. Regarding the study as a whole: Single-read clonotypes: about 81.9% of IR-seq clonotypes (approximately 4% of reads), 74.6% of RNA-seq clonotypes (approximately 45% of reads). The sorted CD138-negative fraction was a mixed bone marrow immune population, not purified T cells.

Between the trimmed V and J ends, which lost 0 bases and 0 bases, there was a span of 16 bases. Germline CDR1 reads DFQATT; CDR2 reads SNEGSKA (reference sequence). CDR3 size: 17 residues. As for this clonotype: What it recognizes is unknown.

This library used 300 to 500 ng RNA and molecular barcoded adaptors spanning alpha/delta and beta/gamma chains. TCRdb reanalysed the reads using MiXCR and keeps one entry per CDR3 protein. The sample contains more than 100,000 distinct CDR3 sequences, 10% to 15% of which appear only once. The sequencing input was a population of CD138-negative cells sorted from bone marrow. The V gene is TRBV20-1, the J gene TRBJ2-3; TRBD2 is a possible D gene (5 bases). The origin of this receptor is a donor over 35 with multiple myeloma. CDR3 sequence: CSARDLTASPSTDTQYF. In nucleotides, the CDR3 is TGCAGTGCTAGAGACCTAACGGCTAGCCCGAGCACAGATACGCAGTATTTT.